A selection of T cell receptor beta chains follows, all from one sample in a study of T cell repertoires in cytomegalovirus infection. TCRdb re-called the reads through MiXCR, storing one row per CDR3 protein. This table holds under 150,000 distinct CDR3 sequences, more than 20% found once. No cognate antigen is known for these TCRs. Sequenced sample: PBMCs, sequenced either directly or after in vitro stimulation (not recorded which). All receptors derive from a human donor in good health (CMV status not recorded). Some clones in this sample may be carry-over from other donors' samples. The CDR3 runs from the conserved cysteine through the conserved F or W. The order of the fields is J gene, D gene, V gene, clone size, CDR3 protein, CDR3 DNA. A D gene is named only where the DNA matches it firmly. Size is omitted from some rows. Given values are once, few, many or a class for expanded clones.

TRBJ2-3,-,TRBV10-3,-,CATTPGDTQYF,TGTGCCACCACCCCTGGAGATACGCAGTATTTT
TRBJ2-3,TRBD2,TRBV7-2,many,CASSSGLARGSDTQYF,TGTGCCAGCAGCTCTGGACTAGCTAGAGGTTCGGATACGCAGTATTTT
TRBJ2-1,TRBD2,TRBV10-3,-,CAISELGGRRSRYEQFF,TGTGCCATCAGTGAGTTGGGCGGGAGACGGTCACGGTATGAGCAGTTCTTC
TRBJ2-5,TRBD2,TRBV28,-,CASSLAGEIQETQYF,TGTGCCAGCAGTTTGGCGGGAGAAATACAAGAGACCCAGTACTTC
TRBJ2-7,-,TRBV7-2,-,CASSLEAGNPSYEQYF,TGTGCCAGCAGCTTAGAGGCGGGGAACCCCTCCTACGAGCAGTACTTC
TRBJ1-4,TRBD1,TRBV2,few,CASQTGVDEKLFF,TGTGCCAGCCAGACAGGGGTTGATGAAAAACTGTTTTTT
TRBJ2-3,TRBD1,TRBV18,few,CASSPNRGRYTDTQYF,TGTGCCAGCTCACCTAACAGGGGTCGTTACACAGATACGCAGTATTTT
TRBJ2-2,TRBD2,TRBV2,-,CASSASGSTGELFF,TGTGCCAGCAGCGCTAGCGGGAGCACCGGGGAGCTGTTTTTT
TRBJ1-1,-,TRBV2,-,CASSDREQMNTEAFF,TGTGCCAGCAGTGACCGAGAACAGATGAACACTGAAGCTTTCTTT
TRBJ2-7,TRBD1,TRBV5-4,-,CASSLRDRTYEQYF,TGTGCCAGCAGCTTGCGGGACAGGACCTACGAGCAGTACTTC
TRBJ1-5,-,TRBV12-3/TRBV12-4,many,CASSLGRVEQPQHF,TGTGCCAGCAGTTTGGGCAGGGTGGAGCAGCCCCAGCATTTT
TRBJ1-2,-,TRBV28,few,CASSSPPGNYGYTF,TGTGCCAGCAGCTCCCCGCCGGGCAACTATGGCTACACCTTC
TRBJ2-3,-,TRBV20-1,-,CSARDYGSRTDSTDTQYF,TGCAGTGCTAGAGATTACGGGAGCCGGACCGATAGCACAGATACGCAGTATTTT
TRBJ2-1,TRBD1,TRBV30,-,CAWSVGQGVYEQFF,TGTGCCTGGAGTGTTGGTCAGGGGGTCTATGAGCAGTTCTTC
TRBJ2-7,-,TRBV7-2,many,CASSPRRSSYEQYF,TGTGCCAGCAGCCCCCGAAGGAGCTCCTACGAGCAGTACTTC
TRBJ1-2,TRBD1,TRBV7-2,many,CASSPGQENYGYTF,TGTGCCAGCAGCCCGGGACAGGAGAACTATGGCTACACCTTC
TRBJ2-1,TRBD2,TRBV11-3,few,CASSNHGLADEQFF,TGTGCCAGCAGCAACCACGGACTAGCCGATGAGCAGTTCTTC
TRBJ1-2,TRBD1,TRBV13,-,CASSLVTGGFLDYGYTF,TGTGCCAGCAGCTTAGTGACAGGGGGCTTTCTTGACTATGGCTACACCTTC
TRBJ2-5,TRBD2,TRBV7-8,many,CASSQRLAAPETQYF,TGTGCCAGCAGCCAGCGACTAGCGGCCCCTGAGACCCAGTACTTC
TRBJ2-1,-,TRBV6-5,-,CASSYRGLGQFF,TGTGCCAGCAGTTACAGGGGTCTGGGGCAGTTCTTC
TRBJ2-5,-,TRBV5-1,once,CASRQVPDQETQYF,TGCGCCAGCAGACAGGTCCCCGACCAAGAGACCCAGTACTTC
TRBJ2-5,-,TRBV12-3/TRBV12-4,-,CASSFPDNQETQYF,TGTGCCAGCAGTTTTCCGGACAACCAAGAGACCCAGTACTTC
TRBJ1-5,-,TRBV27,few,CASRRSNQPQHF,TGTGCCAGCAGGCGTAGCAATCAGCCCCAGCATTTT
TRBJ2-2,TRBD2,TRBV2,-,CASKGLAGVPGELFF,TGTGCCAGCAAGGGACTAGCGGGAGTCCCCGGGGAGCTGTTTTTT
TRBJ2-1,TRBD2,TRBV6-8,-,CASSRKLANNEQFF,TGTGCCAGCAGCCGCAAACTAGCGAACAATGAGCAGTTCTTC
TRBJ2-4,-,TRBV5-6,-,CASSPTGWQNIQYF,TGTGCCAGCAGCCCTACAGGGTGGCAAAACATTCAGTACTTC
TRBJ2-7,TRBD2,TRBV20-1,few,CSPSGRGSYEQYF,TGCAGCCCTTCCGGGAGGGGATCCTACGAGCAGTACTTC
TRBJ2-6,-,TRBV7-3,few,CASSLWGGTGANVLTF,TGTGCCAGCAGCTTATGGGGGGGCACCGGGGCCAACGTCCTGACTTTC
TRBJ1-2,-,TRBV6-2/TRBV6-3,few,CASRYMDGYTF,TGTGCCAGCAGGTATATGGATGGCTACACCTTC
TRBJ2-2,-,TRBV6-1,few,CASSVLSGELFF,TGTGCCAGCAGTGTTTTGTCCGGGGAGCTGTTTTTT